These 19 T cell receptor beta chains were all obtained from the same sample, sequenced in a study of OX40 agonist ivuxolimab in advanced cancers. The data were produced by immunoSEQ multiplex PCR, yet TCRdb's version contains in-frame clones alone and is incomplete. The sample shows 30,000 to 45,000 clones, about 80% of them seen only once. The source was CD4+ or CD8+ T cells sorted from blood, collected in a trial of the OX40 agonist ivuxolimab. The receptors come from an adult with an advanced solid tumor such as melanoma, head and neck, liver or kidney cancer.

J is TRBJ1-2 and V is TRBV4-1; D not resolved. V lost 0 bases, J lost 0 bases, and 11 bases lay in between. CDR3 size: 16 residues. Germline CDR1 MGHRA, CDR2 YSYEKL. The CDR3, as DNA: TGCGCCAGCAGCCAAGATTTCACCACATCTAACTATGGCTACACCTTC. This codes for CASSQDFTTSNYGYTF.

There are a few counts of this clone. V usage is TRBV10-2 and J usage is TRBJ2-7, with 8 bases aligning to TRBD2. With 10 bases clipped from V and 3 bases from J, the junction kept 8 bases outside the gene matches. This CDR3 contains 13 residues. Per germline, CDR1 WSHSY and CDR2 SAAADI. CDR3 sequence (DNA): TGCGCCACCAAGGGGCTAGCGGGCTACGAGCAGTACTTC. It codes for CATKGLAGYEQYF.

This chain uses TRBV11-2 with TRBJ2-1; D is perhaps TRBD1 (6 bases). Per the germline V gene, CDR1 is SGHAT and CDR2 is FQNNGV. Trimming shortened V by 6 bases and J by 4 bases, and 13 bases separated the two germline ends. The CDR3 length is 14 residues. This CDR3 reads CASRPMRGYNEQFF. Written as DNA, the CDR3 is TGTGCCAGCAGACCCATGAGGGGGTACAATGAGCAGTTCTTC.

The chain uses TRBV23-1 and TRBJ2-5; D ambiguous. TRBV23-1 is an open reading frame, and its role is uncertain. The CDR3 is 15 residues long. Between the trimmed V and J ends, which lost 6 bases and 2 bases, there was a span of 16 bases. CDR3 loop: CASRHRQPPQETQYF. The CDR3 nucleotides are TGCGCCAGCAGACATAGGCAGCCTCCGCAAGAGACCCAGTACTTC.

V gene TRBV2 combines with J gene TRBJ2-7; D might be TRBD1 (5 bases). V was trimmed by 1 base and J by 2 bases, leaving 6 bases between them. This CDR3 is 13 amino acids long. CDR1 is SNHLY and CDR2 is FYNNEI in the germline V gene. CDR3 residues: CASSEVGAYEQYF. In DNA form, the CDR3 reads TGTGCCAGCAGTGAAGTAGGGGCCTACGAGCAGTACTTC.

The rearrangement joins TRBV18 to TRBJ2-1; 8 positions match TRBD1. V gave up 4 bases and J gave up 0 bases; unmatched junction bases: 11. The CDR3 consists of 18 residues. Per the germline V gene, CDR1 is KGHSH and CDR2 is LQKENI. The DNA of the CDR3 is TGTGCCAGCTCACGCGACGGGACAGGTTGGGTCTCCTACAATGAGCAGTTCTTC. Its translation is CASSRDGTGWVSYNEQFF.

CDR3 residues: CSAEIDQGGEQYF. In DNA form, the CDR3 reads TGCAGCGCTGAGATAGATCAGGGGGGGGAGCAGTACTTC. The V call is TRBV29-1, the J call TRBJ2-7; possibly TRBD1 or TRBD2 for D (7 bases each). This CDR3 is built from 13 residues. V lost 7 bases to trimming and J lost 7 bases, with 20 bases between them. CDR1 and CDR2 (germline): SQVTM, ANQGSEA.

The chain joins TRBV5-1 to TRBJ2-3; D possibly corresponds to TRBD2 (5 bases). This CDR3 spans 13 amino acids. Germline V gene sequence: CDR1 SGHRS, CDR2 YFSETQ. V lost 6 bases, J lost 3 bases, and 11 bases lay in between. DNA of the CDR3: TGCGCCAGCAAAACGGGATCAACAGATACGCAGTATTTT. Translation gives CASKTGSTDTQYF.

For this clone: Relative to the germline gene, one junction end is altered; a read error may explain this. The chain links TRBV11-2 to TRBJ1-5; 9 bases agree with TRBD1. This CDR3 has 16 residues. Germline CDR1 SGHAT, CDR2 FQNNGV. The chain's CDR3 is CASSPGTGTSNQPQHF. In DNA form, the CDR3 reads TGTGCCAGCAGCCCAGGGACAGGGACGAGCAACCAGCCCCAGCATTTT. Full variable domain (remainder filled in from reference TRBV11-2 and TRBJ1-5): EAGVAQSPRYKIIEKRQSVAFWCNPISGHATLYWYQQILGQGPKLLIQFQNNGVVDDSQLPKDRFSAERLKGVDSTLKIQPAKLEDSAVYLCASSPGTGTSNQPQHFGDGTRLSIL.

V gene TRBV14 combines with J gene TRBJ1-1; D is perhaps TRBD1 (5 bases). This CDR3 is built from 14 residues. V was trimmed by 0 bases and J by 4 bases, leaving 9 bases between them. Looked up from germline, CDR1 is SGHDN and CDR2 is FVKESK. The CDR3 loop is CASSQEGVGTEAFF. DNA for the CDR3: TGTGCCAGCAGCCAAGAAGGGGTAGGCACTGAAGCTTTCTTT.

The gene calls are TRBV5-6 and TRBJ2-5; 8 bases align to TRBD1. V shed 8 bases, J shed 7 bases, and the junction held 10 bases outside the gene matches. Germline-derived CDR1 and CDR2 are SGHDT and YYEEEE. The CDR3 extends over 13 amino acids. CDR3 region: CASKQGQVATQYF. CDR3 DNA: TGTGCCAGTAAACAGGGACAGGTCGCGACCCAGTACTTC.

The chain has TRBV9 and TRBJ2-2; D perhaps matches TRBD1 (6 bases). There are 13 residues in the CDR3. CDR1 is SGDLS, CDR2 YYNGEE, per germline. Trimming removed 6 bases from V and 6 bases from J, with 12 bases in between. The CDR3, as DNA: TGTGCCAGCACCGGGCAGGGGTCCGGGGAGCTGTTTTTT. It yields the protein CASTGQGSGELFF. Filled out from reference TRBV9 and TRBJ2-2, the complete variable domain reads DSGVTQTPKHLITATGQRVTLRCSPRSGDLSVYWYQQSLDQGLQFLIQYYNGEERAKGNILERFSAQQFPDLHSELNLSSLELGDSALYFCASTGQGSGELFFGEGSRLTVL.

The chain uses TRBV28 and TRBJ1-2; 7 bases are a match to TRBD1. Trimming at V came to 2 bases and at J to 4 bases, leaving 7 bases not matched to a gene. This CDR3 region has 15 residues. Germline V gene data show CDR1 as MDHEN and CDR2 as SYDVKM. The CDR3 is CASSLPQGVPYGYTF. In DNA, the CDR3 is TGTGCCAGCAGTTTACCCCAGGGGGTCCCCTATGGCTACACCTTC.

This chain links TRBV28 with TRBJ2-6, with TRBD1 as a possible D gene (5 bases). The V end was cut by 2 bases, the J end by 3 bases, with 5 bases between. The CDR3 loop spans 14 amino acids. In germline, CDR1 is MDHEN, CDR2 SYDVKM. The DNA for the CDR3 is TGTGCCAGCAGTTTAAGGGGTGGGGCCAACGTCCTGACTTTC. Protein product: CASSLRGGANVLTF.

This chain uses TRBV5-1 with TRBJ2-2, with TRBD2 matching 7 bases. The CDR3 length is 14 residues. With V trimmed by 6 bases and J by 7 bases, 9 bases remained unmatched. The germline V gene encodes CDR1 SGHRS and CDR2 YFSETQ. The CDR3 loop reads CASKLWEGNGELFF. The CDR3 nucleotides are TGCGCCAGCAAGCTCTGGGAGGGTAACGGGGAGCTGTTTTTT.

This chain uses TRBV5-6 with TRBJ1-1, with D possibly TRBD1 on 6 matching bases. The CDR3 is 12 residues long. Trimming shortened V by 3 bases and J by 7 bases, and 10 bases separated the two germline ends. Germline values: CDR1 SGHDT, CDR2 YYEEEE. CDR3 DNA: TGTGCCAGCAGCTCCGGACAGTTTGAAGCTTTCTTT. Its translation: CASSSGQFEAFF.

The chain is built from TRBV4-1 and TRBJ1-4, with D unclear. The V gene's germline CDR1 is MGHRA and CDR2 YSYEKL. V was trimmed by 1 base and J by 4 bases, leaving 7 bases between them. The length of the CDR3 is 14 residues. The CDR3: CASSQGIGNEKLFF. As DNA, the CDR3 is TGCGCCAGCAGCCAAGGAATAGGTAATGAAAAACTGTTTTTT.

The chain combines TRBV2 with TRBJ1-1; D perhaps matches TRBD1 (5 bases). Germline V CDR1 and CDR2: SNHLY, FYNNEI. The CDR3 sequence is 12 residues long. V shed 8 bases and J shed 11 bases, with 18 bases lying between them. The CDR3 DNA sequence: TGTGCCAGCGGGGGTGAGAGGTATTGGGCTTTCTTT. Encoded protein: CASGGERYWAFF.

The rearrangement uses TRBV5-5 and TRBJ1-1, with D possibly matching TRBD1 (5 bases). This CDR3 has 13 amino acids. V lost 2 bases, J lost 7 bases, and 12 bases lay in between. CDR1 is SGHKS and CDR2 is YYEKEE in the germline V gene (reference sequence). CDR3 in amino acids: CASSFSWGGEAFF. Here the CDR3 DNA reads TGTGCCAGCAGCTTTAGTTGGGGGGGTGAAGCTTTCTTT.